These 13 T cell receptor beta chains were all obtained from the same sample, sequenced in a study of blood T cell repertoires in COVID-19. Generated by immunoSEQ multiplex PCR, the TCRdb table keeps only in-frame clones and is missing some. The sample has about 440,000 clones, approximately 89% seen once. The source material was peripheral blood. The receptors derive from a woman aged 45-59 years with COVID-19, enrolled during active disease.

This chain links TRBV7-2 with TRBJ2-2; no clear D. Between the trimmed V and J ends, which lost 1 base and 7 bases, there was a span of 7 bases. CDR1 is SGHTA, CDR2 FQGNSA, per germline. The CDR3 spans 13 residues. CDR3 sequence: CASSLGRGGELFF. The CDR3 DNA sequence: TGTGCCAGCAGCTTAGGACGCGGCGGGGAGCTGTTTTTT.

The chain carries TRBV20-1 and TRBJ2-3; 10 positions match TRBD2. The germline V gene encodes CDR1 DFQATT and CDR2 SNEGSKA (reference sequence). The CDR3 consists of 16 residues. The V segment lost 3 bases and the J segment 4 bases; nucleotides outside the gene matches: 10. In DNA, the CDR3 is TGCAGTGCTAGTGTAGTAGCGGGGGGAGTAGCAGATACGCAGTATTTT. This codes for CSASVVAGGVADTQYF.

The chain couples TRBV5-1 to TRBJ2-7; D is possibly TRBD1 (6 bases). Germline V CDR1 and CDR2: SGHRS, YFSETQ. This CDR3 is built from 13 residues. V was trimmed by 4 bases and J by 4 bases, leaving 12 bases between them. CDR3 DNA sequence: TGCGCCAGCAGCGAGACGGACAGTTACGAGCAGTACTTC. Its protein is CASSETDSYEQYF.

V and J are TRBV6-5 and TRBJ2-3, with D tentatively TRBD1 (6 bases). This CDR3 contains 14 residues. Trimming removed 2 bases at V and 4 bases at J, with 10 bases between. The germline CDR1 and CDR2 sequences are MNHEY and SVGAGI. The CDR3: CASSYTHRADTQYF. CDR3 bases: TGTGCCAGCAGTTACACGCACAGGGCAGATACGCAGTATTTT.

In this sample, this clone turned up a few times. The CDR3 coding sequence is TGTGCCAGCAGCCCGGGACAGTATAATTCACCCCTCCACTTT. Translated, it gives CASSPGQYNSPLHF. This sequence joins TRBV11-2 and TRBJ1-6; 7 bases are a match to TRBD1. This CDR3 region has 14 residues. Per the germline V gene, CDR1 is SGHAT and CDR2 is FQNNGV. Trimming at V came to 5 bases and at J to 4 bases, leaving 2 bases not matched to a gene.

This clone has only a few counts. One end of the junction is discordant with germline, which a read error may explain. V usage is TRBV4-1 and J usage is TRBJ2-2, with 14 bases that match TRBD2. The length of the CDR3 is 14 residues. Looked up from germline, CDR1 is MGHRA and CDR2 is YSYEKL. The CDR3 nucleotides read TGCGCCAGCAGACAAAGACTAGCGGGGGGGCCTATGGTTTTT. Its translation is CASRQRLAGGPMVF.

The rearrangement links TRBV19 to TRBJ1-5, with a possible D match to TRBD1 (5 bases). Germline V gene sequence: CDR1 LNHDA, CDR2 SQIVND (reference sequence). This CDR3 is built from 15 residues. V was pared by 5 bases and J by 2 bases, with 13 bases between. For the CDR3, the DNA is TGTGCCAGTAGTCTGAGCACAGGTGGCAATCAGCCCCAGCATTTT. As protein: CASSLSTGGNQPQHF.

V gene TRBV5-1 combines with J gene TRBJ2-4; 10 nucleotides align to TRBD2. V shed 7 bases and J 0 bases; nucleotides not matched to a gene: 10. CDR3 size: 17 residues. From germline, CDR1 is SGHRS and CDR2 YFSETQ. CDR3 DNA sequence: TGCGCCAGCTCACTAGCGGGGAACGCTCTAGCCAAAAACATTCAGTACTTC. Translation: CASSLAGNALAKNIQYF.

The CDR3 here is CASSLVSGKWAEGYTF. Here the CDR3 DNA reads TGCGCCAGCAGCTTGGTCAGCGGAAAGTGGGCGGAAGGCTACACCTTC. The chain recombines TRBV5-1 with TRBJ1-2; D is unresolved. V was cut by 0 bases and J by 8 bases, with 20 bases left in between. The CDR3 covers 16 residues. Per germline, CDR1 SGHRS and CDR2 YFSETQ.

The rearrangement joins TRBV2 to TRBJ1-1; D is possibly TRBD1 (6 bases). The germline V gene has CDR1 SNHLY and CDR2 FYNNEI. With 7 bases removed from V and 1 base from J, the gap between germline ends came to 13 bases. This CDR3 spans 14 amino acids. As DNA, the CDR3 is TGTGCCAGCACTACAACAGGGTCGAACACTGAAGCTTTCTTT. Translated: CASTTTGSNTEAFF. Together with reference TRBV2 and TRBJ1-1, the CDR3 gives the full variable domain: EPEVTQTPSHQVTQMGQEVILRCVPISNHLYFYWYRQILGQKVEFLVSFYNNEISEKSEIFDDQFSVERPDGSNFTLKIRSTKLEDSAMYFCASTTTGSNTEAFFGQGTRLTVV.

The rearrangement links TRBV9 to TRBJ2-7, with 8 bases lining up with TRBD1. Unmatched junction bases numbered 7, after V lost 7 bases and J lost 7 bases. Germline V gene data show CDR1 as SGDLS and CDR2 as YYNGEE. The CDR3 covers 12 residues. The CDR3 DNA sequence: TGTGCCAGCTCGGGGACAGGTTGGGAGCAGTACTTC. Residues: CASSGTGWEQYF.

The chain couples TRBV24-1 to TRBJ2-1; TRBD1 aligns across 7 bases. Germline trimming cut 11 bases from V and 12 bases from J; bases unmatched to any gene: 6. The CDR3 length is 10 residues. CDR1 and CDR2 from the germline V gene are KGHDR and SFDVKD. In DNA, the CDR3 is TGTGCCAGTCTAAGACAGGGGCAGTTCTTC. Its protein product is CASLRQGQFF.

The V call is TRBV5-1, the J call TRBJ2-1, with 10 bases fitting TRBD2. The J segment lost 0 bases and the V segment lost 0 bases, leaving 6 bases of the junction unmatched. The CDR3 has 18 residues. Per the germline V gene, CDR1 is SGHRS and CDR2 is YFSETQ. The CDR3 coding sequence is TGCGCCAGCAGCTTGGGATTACTAGCGGGGAGCTCCTACAATGAGCAGTTCTTC. It yields the protein CASSLGLLAGSSYNEQFF.